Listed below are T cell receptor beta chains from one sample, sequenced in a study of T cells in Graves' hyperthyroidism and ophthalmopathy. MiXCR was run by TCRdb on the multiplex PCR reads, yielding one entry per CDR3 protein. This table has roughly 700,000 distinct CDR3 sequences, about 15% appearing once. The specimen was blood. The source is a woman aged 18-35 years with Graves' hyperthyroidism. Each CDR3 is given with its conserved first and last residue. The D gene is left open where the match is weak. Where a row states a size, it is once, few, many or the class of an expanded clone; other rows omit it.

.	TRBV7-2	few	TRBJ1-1	CASSLAIRAFF	TGTGCCAGCAGCTTAGCCATACGGGCTTTCTTT
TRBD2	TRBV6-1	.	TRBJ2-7	CASSQDRGRLAGGLEQYF	TGTGCCAGCAGTCAGGACAGGGGAAGACTAGCGGGAGGACTTGAGCAGTACTTC
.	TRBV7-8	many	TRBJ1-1	CASSPPNDDTEAFF	TGTGCCAGCAGCCCCCCTAACGATGACACTGAAGCTTTCTTT
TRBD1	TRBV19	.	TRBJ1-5	CASSVDRDRSNQPQHF	TGTGCCAGTAGTGTCGACCGGGACAGGAGCAATCAGCCCCAGCATTTT
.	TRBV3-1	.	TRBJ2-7	CASSLMGKQYF	TGTGCCAGCAGCCTGATGGGGAAGCAGTACTTC
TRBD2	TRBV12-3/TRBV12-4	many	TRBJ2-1	CASSQEGLAVGYNEQFF	TGTGCCAGCAGTCAAGAGGGACTAGCGGTGGGGTACAATGAGCAGTTCTTC
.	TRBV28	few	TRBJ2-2	CASSSGPTFNTGELFF	TGTGCCAGCAGTTCGGGGCCTACCTTTAACACCGGGGAGCTGTTTTTT
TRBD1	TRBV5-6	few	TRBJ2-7	CASTPRGQSYEQYF	TGTGCCAGCACCCCAAGGGGGCAATCCTACGAGCAGTACTTC
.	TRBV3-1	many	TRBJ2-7	CASSQGQGWDEQYF	TGTGCCAGCAGCCAAGGCCAGGGGTGGGACGAGCAGTACTTC
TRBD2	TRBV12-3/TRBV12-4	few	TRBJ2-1	CASSFERGRGNEQFF	TGTGCCAGCAGTTTTGAGCGCGGGAGGGGTAATGAGCAGTTCTTC
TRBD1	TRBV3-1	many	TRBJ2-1	CASSQGTGGREQFF	TGTGCCAGCAGCCAAGGGACAGGGGGCCGTGAGCAGTTCTTC
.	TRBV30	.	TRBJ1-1	CAWSVPGPEAFF	TGTGCCTGGAGTGTACCCGGGCCTGAAGCTTTCTTT
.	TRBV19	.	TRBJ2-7	CASSIADRTYEQYF	TGTGCCAGTAGTATAGCGGACCGGACCTACGAGCAGTACTTC
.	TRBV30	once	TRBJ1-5	CAWSASGTYNQPQHF	TGTGCCTGGAGCGCCTCCGGGACTTATAATCAGCCCCAGCATTTT
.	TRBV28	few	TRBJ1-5	CASSSYGGNQPQHF	TGTGCCAGCAGTTCCTATGGGGGCAATCAGCCCCAGCATTTT
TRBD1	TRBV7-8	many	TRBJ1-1	CASSLDRVWGRTEAFF	TGTGCCAGCAGCTTGGACAGGGTTTGGGGGCGCACTGAAGCTTTCTTT
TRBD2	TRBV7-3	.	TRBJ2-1	CASSLEGGRGNEQFF	TGTGCCAGCAGCTTAGAGGGCGGGAGAGGAAATGAGCAGTTCTTC
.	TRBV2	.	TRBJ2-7	CACHRDAGEQYF	TGTGCCTGTCACAGGGACGCCGGCGAGCAGTACTTC
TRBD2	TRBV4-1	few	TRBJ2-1	CASSQAVSGSRLEQFF	TGCGCCAGCAGCCAAGCAGTAAGCGGGAGCCGTTTGGAGCAGTTCTTC
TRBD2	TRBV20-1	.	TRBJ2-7	CSAWNPGTSGYEQYF	TGCAGTGCTTGGAACCCCGGGACTAGCGGCTACGAGCAGTACTTC
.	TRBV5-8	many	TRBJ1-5	CASSWESGRTNQPQHF	TGTGCCAGCAGCTGGGAATCGGGACGAACAAATCAGCCCCAGCATTTT
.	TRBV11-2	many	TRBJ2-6	CASSPQGSGANVLTF	TGTGCCAGCAGCCCCCAGGGCTCTGGGGCCAACGTCCTGACTTTC
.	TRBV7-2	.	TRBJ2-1	CASSSRSRNEQFF	TGTGCCAGCAGCTCCAGGAGCAGAAATGAGCAGTTCTTC
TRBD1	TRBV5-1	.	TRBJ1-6	CASSYGQGASPLHF	TGCGCCAGCAGCTACGGACAGGGGGCTTCACCCCTCCACTTT
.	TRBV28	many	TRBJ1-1	CASRLHRVRDTEAFF	TGTGCCAGCAGGCTCCACAGGGTTCGGGACACTGAAGCTTTCTTT
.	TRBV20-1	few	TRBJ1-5	CSARVPGYQPQHF	TGCAGTGCTAGAGTACCGGGATATCAGCCCCAGCATTTT
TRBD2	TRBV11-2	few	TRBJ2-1	CASSPLRTSGRGYEQFF	TGTGCCAGCAGCCCCCTCCGGACTAGCGGGAGGGGGTATGAGCAGTTCTTC
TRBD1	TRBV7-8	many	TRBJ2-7	CASSLGGETGAYEQYF	TGTGCCAGCAGCTTAGGAGGAGAGACAGGGGCCTACGAGCAGTACTTC
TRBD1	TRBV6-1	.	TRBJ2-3	CASRSGGADTQYF	TGTGCCAGCAGATCAGGGGGCGCAGATACGCAGTATTTT